The clone carrying this T cell receptor (beta chain) was observed a few times. Its antigen is unidentified. These data originate in a study of early T cells in non-severe SARS-CoV-2 infection. Across the whole study: Investigators sequenced bulk RNA drawn from unsorted whole blood, and chains remained unpaired. Study results and caveats: VDJdb matches were skewed toward anti-spike CD8 T cell responses.

cDNA molecules, individually, were tagged with unique molecular identifiers. TCRdb redid the calling of the 5' RACE reads with MiXCR, one entry per CDR3 protein. This table has under 35,000 distinct CDR3 sequences, about 4.2% appearing once. With 2 bases removed from V and 4 bases from J, the gap between germline ends came to 20 bases. The germline gives CDR1 MDHEN, CDR2 SYDVKM. The CDR3 spans 17 residues. Material: whole blood. The sequence came from an adult who was a healthcare worker with PCR-confirmed SARS-CoV-2 infection or an uninfected control (not recorded which). This chain connects TRBV28 to TRBJ1-1, with a tentative D call TRBD1 (5 bases). CDR3 loop: CASSLAGTRGRSTEAFF. The CDR3 DNA is TGTGCCAGCAGTTTAGCCGGGACGCGAGGGAGGAGCACTGAAGCTTTCTTT.